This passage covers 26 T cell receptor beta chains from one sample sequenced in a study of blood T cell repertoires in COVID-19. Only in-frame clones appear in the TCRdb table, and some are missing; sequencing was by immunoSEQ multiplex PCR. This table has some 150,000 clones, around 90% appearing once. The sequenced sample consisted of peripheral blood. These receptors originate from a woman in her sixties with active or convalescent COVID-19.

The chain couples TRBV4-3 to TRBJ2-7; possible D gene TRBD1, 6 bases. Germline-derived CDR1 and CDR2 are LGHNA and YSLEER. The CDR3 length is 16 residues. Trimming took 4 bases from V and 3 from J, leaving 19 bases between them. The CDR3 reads CASSPLGAVGIYEQYF. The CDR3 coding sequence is TGCGCCAGCAGCCCCCTGGGGGCGGTAGGTATCTACGAGCAGTACTTC.

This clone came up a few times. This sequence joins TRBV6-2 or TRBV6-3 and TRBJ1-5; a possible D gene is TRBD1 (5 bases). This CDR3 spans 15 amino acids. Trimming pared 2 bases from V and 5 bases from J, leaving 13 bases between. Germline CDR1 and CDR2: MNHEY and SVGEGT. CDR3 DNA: TGTGCCAGCAGTTACCGGACACTTCCCGATCAGCCCCAGCATTTT. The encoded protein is CASSYRTLPDQPQHF.

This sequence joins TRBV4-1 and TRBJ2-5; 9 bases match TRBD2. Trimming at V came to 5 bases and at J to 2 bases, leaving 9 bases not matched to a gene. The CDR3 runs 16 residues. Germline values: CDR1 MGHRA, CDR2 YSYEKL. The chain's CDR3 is CASSSGTSYLQETQYF. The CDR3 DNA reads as TGCGCCAGCAGCTCCGGGACTAGCTACCTACAAGAGACCCAGTACTTC.

CDR3 DNA sequence: TGTGCCAGTGAGGCGACAGGAGATAACTATGGCTACACCTTC. It is translated as CASEATGDNYGYTF. The chain has TRBV19 and TRBJ1-2; weak D call: TRBD1 (6 bases). Trimming pared 8 bases from V and 1 base from J, leaving 14 bases between. The CDR3 is made up of 14 amino acids. In germline, CDR1 is LNHDA, CDR2 SQIVND (reference sequence).

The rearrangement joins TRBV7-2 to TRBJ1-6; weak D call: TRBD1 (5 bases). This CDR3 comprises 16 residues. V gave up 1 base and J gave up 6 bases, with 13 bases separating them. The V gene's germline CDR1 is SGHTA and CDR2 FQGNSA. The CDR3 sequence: CASSLDSGAPNSPLHF. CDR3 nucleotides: TGTGCCAGCAGCTTAGATAGCGGGGCCCCTAATTCACCCCTCCACTTT.

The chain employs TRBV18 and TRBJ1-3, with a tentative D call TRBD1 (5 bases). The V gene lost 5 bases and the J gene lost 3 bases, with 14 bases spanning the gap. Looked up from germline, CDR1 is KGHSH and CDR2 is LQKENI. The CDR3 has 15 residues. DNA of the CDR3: TGTGCCAGCTCAACCACTGGGCAGGGTGGAAACACCATATATTTT. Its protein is CASSTTGQGGNTIYF.

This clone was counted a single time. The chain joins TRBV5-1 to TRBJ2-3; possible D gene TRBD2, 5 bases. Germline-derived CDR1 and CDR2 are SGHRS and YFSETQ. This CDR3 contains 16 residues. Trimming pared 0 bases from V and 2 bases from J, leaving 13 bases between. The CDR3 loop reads CASSLVPAEDTDTQYF. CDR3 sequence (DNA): TGCGCCAGCAGCTTGGTTCCCGCGGAGGACACAGATACGCAGTATTTT.

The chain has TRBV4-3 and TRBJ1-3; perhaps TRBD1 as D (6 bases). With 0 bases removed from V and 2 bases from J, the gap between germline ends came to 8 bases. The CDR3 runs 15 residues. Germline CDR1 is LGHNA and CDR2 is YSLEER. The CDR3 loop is CASSQDAGAGNTIYF. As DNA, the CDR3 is TGCGCCAGCAGCCAAGACGCAGGGGCTGGAAACACCATATATTTT.

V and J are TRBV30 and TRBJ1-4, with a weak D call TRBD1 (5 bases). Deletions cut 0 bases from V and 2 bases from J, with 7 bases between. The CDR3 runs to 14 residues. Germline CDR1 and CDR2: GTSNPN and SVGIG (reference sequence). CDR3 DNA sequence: TGTGCCTGGAGTGTGGGGGGGACTAATGAAAAACTGTTTTTT. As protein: CAWSVGGTNEKLFF. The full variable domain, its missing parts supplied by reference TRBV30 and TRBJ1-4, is SQTIHQWPATLVQPVGSPLSLECTVEGTSNPNLYWYRQAAGRGLQLLFYSVGIGQISSEVPQNLSASRPQDRQFILSSKKLLLSDSGFYLCAWSVGGTNEKLFFGSGTQLSVL.

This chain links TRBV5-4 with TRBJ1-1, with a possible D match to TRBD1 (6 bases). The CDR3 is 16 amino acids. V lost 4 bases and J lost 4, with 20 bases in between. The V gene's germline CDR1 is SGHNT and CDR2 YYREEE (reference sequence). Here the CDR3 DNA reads TGTGCCAGCAGCCTGCGGGGGCGCATGGTGGGCACTGAAGCTTTCTTT. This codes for CASSLRGRMVGTEAFF. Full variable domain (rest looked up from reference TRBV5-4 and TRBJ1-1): ETGVTQSPTHLIKTRGQQVTLRCSSQSGHNTVSWYQQALGQGPQFIFQYYREEENGRGNFPPRFSGLQFPNYSSELNVNALELDDSALYLCASSLRGRMVGTEAFFGQGTRLTVV.

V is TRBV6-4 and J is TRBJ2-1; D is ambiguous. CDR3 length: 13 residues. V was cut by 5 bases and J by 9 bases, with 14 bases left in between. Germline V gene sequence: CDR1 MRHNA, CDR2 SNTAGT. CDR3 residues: CASSRASFTEQFF. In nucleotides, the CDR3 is TGTGCCAGCAGTCGAGCTTCATTTACTGAGCAGTTCTTC.

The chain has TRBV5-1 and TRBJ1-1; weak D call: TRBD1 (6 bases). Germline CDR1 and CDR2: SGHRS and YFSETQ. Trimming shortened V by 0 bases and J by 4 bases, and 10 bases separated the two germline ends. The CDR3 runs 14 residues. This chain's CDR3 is CASSLAAGVTEAFF. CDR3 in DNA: TGCGCCAGCAGCTTGGCCGCAGGGGTCACTGAAGCTTTCTTT. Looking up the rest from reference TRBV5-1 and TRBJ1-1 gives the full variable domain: KAGVTQTPRYLIKTRGQQVTLSCSPISGHRSVSWYQQTPGQGLQFLFEYFSETQRNKGNFPGRFSGRQFSNSRSEMNVSTLELGDSALYLCASSLAAGVTEAFFGQGTRLTVV.

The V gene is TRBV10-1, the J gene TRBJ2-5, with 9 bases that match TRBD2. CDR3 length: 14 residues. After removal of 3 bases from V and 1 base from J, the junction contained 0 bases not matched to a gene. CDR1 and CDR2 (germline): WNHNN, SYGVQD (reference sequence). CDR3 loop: CASSEAGGQETQYF. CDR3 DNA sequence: TGCGCCAGCAGTGAAGCGGGGGGCCAAGAGACCCAGTACTTC.

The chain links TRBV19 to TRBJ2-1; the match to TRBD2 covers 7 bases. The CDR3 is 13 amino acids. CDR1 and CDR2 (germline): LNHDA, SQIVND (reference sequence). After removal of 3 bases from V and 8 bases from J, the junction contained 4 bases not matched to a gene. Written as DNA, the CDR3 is TGTGCCAGTAGTATTCGGGGGGAATATGAGCAGTTCTTC. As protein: CASSIRGEYEQFF.

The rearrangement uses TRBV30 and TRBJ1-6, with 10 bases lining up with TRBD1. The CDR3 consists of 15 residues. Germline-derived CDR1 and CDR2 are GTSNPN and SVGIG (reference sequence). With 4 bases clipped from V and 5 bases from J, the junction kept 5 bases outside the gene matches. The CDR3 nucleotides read TGTGCCTGGACGCGGACAGGGGGTAATAATTCACCCCTCCACTTT. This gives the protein CAWTRTGGNNSPLHF. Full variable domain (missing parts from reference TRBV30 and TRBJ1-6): SQTIHQWPATLVQPVGSPLSLECTVEGTSNPNLYWYRQAAGRGLQLLFYSVGIGQISSEVPQNLSASRPQDRQFILSSKKLLLSDSGFYLCAWTRTGGNNSPLHFGNGTRLTVT.

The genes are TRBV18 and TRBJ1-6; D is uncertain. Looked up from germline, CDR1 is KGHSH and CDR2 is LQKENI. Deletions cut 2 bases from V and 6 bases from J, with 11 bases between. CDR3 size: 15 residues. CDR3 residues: CASSPVQNPNSPLHF. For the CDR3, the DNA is TGTGCCAGCTCACCAGTACAGAACCCTAATTCACCCCTCCACTTT.

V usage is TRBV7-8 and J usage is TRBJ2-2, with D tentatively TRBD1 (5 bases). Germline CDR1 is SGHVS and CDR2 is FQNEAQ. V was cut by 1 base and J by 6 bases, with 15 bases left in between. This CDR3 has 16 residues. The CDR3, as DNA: TGTGCCAGCAGCTTAGAGGCAGGGTGGACCGCCGGGGAGCTGTTTTTT. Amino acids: CASSLEAGWTAGELFF.

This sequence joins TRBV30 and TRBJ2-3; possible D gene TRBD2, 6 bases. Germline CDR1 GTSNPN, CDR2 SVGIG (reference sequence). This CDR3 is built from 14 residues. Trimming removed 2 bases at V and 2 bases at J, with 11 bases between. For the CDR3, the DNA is TGTGCCTGGAGTACTGGCGGGAACACAGATACGCAGTATTTT. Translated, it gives CAWSTGGNTDTQYF.

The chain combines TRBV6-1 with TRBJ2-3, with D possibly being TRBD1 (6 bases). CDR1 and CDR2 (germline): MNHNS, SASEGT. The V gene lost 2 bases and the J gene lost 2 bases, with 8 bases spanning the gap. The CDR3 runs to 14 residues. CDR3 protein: CASSETGYTDTQYF. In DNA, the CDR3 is TGTGCCAGCAGTGAAACAGGGTACACAGATACGCAGTATTTT.

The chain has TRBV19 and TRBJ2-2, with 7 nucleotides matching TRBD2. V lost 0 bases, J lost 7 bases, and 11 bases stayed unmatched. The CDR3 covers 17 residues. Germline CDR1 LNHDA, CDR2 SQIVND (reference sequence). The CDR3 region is CASSIDLTSAGIGELFF. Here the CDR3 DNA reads TGTGCCAGTAGTATAGATCTCACTAGCGCTGGCATCGGGGAGCTGTTTTTT.

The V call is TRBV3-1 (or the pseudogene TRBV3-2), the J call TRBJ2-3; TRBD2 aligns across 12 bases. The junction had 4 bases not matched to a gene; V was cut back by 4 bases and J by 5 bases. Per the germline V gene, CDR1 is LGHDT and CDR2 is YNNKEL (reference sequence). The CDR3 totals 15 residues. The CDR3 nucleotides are TGTGCCAGCAGCCGGCGACTAGCGGGGGTAGATACGCAGTATTTT. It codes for CASSRRLAGVDTQYF.

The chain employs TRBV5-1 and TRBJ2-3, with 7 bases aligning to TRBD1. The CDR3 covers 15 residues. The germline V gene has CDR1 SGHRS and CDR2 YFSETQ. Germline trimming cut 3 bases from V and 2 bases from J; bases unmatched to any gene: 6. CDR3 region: CASSSRDSSTDTQYF. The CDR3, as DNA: TGCGCCAGCAGCTCGAGGGACAGCTCCACAGATACGCAGTATTTT.

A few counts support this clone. CDR3 bases: TGTGCCATCAGTTCCCGGGAGGTGAATGAAAAACTGTTTTTT. Its protein product is CAISSREVNEKLFF. V usage is TRBV10-3 and J usage is TRBJ1-4, with no clear D. The germline gives CDR1 ENHRY, CDR2 SYGVKD. The CDR3 sequence is 14 residues long. Trimming pared 5 bases from V and 5 bases from J, leaving 12 bases between.

This chain's CDR3 is CASSKGASGGPGETQYF. DNA for the CDR3: TGTGCCAGTAGTAAGGGGGCTAGCGGGGGGCCAGGAGAGACCCAGTACTTC. V is TRBV19 and J is TRBJ2-5, with 11 bases fitting TRBD2. The germline gives CDR1 LNHDA, CDR2 SQIVND (reference sequence). The CDR3 consists of 17 residues. Trimming removed 4 bases from V and 4 bases from J; junction bases left unmatched: 11.

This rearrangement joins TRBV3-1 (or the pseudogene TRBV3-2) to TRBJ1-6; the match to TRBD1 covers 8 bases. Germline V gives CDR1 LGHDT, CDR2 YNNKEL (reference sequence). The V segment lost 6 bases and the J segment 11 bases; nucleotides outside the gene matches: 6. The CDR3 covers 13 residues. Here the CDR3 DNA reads TGTGCCAGCAGTCGCAGACAGGGGACACCCCTCCACTTT. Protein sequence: CASSRRQGTPLHF.

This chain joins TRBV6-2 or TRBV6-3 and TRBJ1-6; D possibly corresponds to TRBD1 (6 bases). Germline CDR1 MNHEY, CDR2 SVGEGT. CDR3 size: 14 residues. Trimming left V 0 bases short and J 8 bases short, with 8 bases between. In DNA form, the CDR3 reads TGTGCCAGCAGTTACTCGGACAGATATTCACCCCTCCACTTT. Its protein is CASSYSDRYSPLHF.